These 15 T cell receptor beta chains share one sample of origin, sequenced in a study of blood T cell repertoires in COVID-19. TCRdb's copy holds only in-frame clones and misses some; the assay was immunoSEQ multiplex PCR. The data show around 180,000 clones, 86% seen once. Material for sequencing was PBMCs or T cells enriched from blood (not recorded which). These receptors originate from a woman in her 30s who had recovered from COVID-19.

The gene calls are TRBV20-1 and TRBJ1-3; D remains unclear. Trimming removed 3 bases from V and 2 bases from J, with 17 bases in between. The CDR3 is made up of 16 amino acids. Germline-derived CDR1 and CDR2 are DFQATT and SNEGSKA (reference sequence). The CDR3, as DNA: TGCAGTGCTAGTCCTCGGAGAGGGTTTGCTGGAAACACCATATATTTT. It encodes CSASPRRGFAGNTIYF.

The chain couples TRBV15 to TRBJ1-2; perhaps TRBD1 as D (5 bases). This CDR3 has 16 residues. CDR1 LNHNV and CDR2 YYDKDF come from the germline V gene (reference sequence). The V gene lost 1 base and the J gene lost 4 bases, with 16 bases spanning the gap. CDR3 DNA: TGTGCCACCAGCAGAGGCGGGACGGGACCGCTCTATGGCTACACCTTC. It yields the protein CATSRGGTGPLYGYTF.

The chain couples TRBV14 to TRBJ2-5, with TRBD2 matching 10 bases. CDR3 size: 14 residues. V shed 1 base and J 4 bases; nucleotides not matched to a gene: 0. The V gene's germline CDR1 is SGHDN and CDR2 FVKESK. The CDR3 protein is CASSQGLAGETQYF. CDR3 bases: TGTGCCAGCAGCCAAGGACTAGCGGGAGAGACCCAGTACTTC.

This sequence joins TRBV13 and TRBJ1-2, with 7 bases aligning to TRBD1. The CDR3 totals 14 residues. V shed 8 bases, J shed 3 bases, and the junction held 9 bases outside the gene matches. In germline, CDR1 is PRHDT, CDR2 FYEKMQ (reference sequence). CDR3 amino acids: CASRVGGDDYGYTF. CDR3 coding DNA: TGTGCCAGCCGGGTAGGGGGCGACGACTATGGCTACACCTTC. Full variable domain (outside the CDR3, taken from reference TRBV13 and TRBJ1-2): AAGVIQSPRHLIKEKRETATLKCYPIPRHDTVYWYQQGPGQDPQFLISFYEKMQSDKGSIPDRFSAQQFSDYHSELNMSSLELGDSALYFCASRVGGDDYGYTFGSGTRLTVV.

This clone appeared a single time. The chain uses TRBV28 and TRBJ2-7; D is uncertain. Trimming removed 6 bases at V and 2 bases at J, with 8 bases between. Looked up from germline, CDR1 is MDHEN and CDR2 is SYDVKM. This CDR3 has 12 residues. For the CDR3, the DNA is TGTGCCAGCAGGTCCCTTACCTACGAGCAGTACTTC. This gives the protein CASRSLTYEQYF.

This sequence joins TRBV11-2 and TRBJ2-7, with 10 bases aligning to TRBD1. CDR3 length: 15 residues. Germline V CDR1 and CDR2: SGHAT, FQNNGV. Trimming took 2 bases from V and 2 from J; bases not matched to a gene: 3. The CDR3: CASSLPGTGAYEQYF. The CDR3 nucleotides read TGTGCCAGCAGCTTACCCGGGACAGGGGCCTACGAGCAGTACTTC.

The chain combines TRBV7-9 with TRBJ2-5; TRBD1 matches 7 bases. This CDR3 has 16 residues. The V segment lost 5 bases and the J segment 2 bases; nucleotides outside the gene matches: 11. The germline CDR1 and CDR2 sequences are SEHNR and FQNEAQ (reference sequence). CDR3 region: CASSQPGQRTQETQYF. The CDR3 DNA reads as TGTGCCAGCAGCCAACCGGGACAGCGGACGCAAGAGACCCAGTACTTC.

CDR3 amino acids: CASSSAGSTGELFF. Written as DNA, the CDR3 is TGTGCCAGCAGCTCCGCGGGGTCCACCGGGGAGCTGTTTTTT. The chain recombines TRBV7-3 with TRBJ2-2, with a weak D call TRBD2 (6 bases). The CDR3 runs to 14 residues. Germline V gene data show CDR1 as SGHTA and CDR2 as FQGTGA. The V gene lost 4 bases and the J gene lost 4 bases, with 10 bases spanning the gap.

The chain uses TRBV13 and TRBJ2-1; 11 bases match TRBD1. The CDR3 is 15 amino acids. The V gene end was trimmed by 5 bases and the J gene end by 7 bases; junction bases not matched to a gene: 7. Germline V gene lookup returns CDR1 PRHDT and CDR2 FYEKMQ (reference sequence). CDR3 loop: CASSGDRGTENEQFF. The DNA for the CDR3 is TGTGCCAGCAGCGGGGACAGGGGGACCGAGAATGAGCAGTTCTTC.

The rearrangement links TRBV11-3 to TRBJ2-1, with 9 positions matching TRBD2. CDR1 and CDR2 from the germline V gene are SGHNT and YENEEA. This CDR3 has 14 amino acids. J was trimmed by 6 bases and V by 3 bases; bases with no gene match: 3. CDR3: CASSFSGSTNEQFF. CDR3 coding DNA: TGTGCCAGCAGCTTTAGCGGGAGTACCAATGAGCAGTTCTTC.

The rearrangement joins TRBV7-9 to TRBJ2-7; 7 bases align to TRBD2. Per germline, CDR1 SEHNR and CDR2 FQNEAQ (reference sequence). The V gene end was trimmed by 2 bases and the J gene end by 2 bases; junction bases not matched to a gene: 3. The CDR3 has 14 amino acids. The CDR3 is CASSLSGATYEQYF. The CDR3 nucleotides are TGTGCCAGCAGCTTAAGCGGGGCCACCTACGAGCAGTACTTC.

The count of this clone is one. The chain employs TRBV6-6 and TRBJ1-6, with a weak D call TRBD1 (5 bases). The germline CDR1 and CDR2 sequences are MNHNY and SVGAGI (reference sequence). V dropped 0 bases and J dropped 11 bases, with 14 bases sitting between them. The CDR3 has 15 residues. CDR3 nucleotide sequence: TGTGCCAGCAGTTACTCGGGGGGATCAGGGACACCCCTCCACTTT. Translated, it gives CASSYSGGSGTPLHF.

The chain has TRBV2 and TRBJ1-5, with 10 bases lining up with TRBD1. Germline V gene data show CDR1 as SNHLY and CDR2 as FYNNEI. V lost 4 bases and J lost 5; bases outside the gene matches: 5. The CDR3 covers 15 residues. CDR3 sequence: CASSGDRGSDQPQHF. CDR3 nucleotides: TGTGCCAGCAGTGGGGACAGGGGATCGGATCAGCCCCAGCATTTT.

This chain uses TRBV7-9 with TRBJ1-3; 9 positions agree with TRBD1. This CDR3 spans 17 amino acids. The V and J ends lost 5 bases and 4 bases, in that order; junction bases with no gene match: 12. CDR1 SEHNR and CDR2 FQNEAQ come from the germline V gene (reference sequence). The CDR3 sequence: CASSAGTGTKGGNTIYF. The CDR3 nucleotides read TGTGCCAGCAGCGCCGGGACAGGGACGAAAGGAGGAAACACCATATATTTT.

The rearrangement links TRBV6-1 to TRBJ2-7; 7 bases are a match to TRBD2. Germline V gene sequence: CDR1 MNHNS, CDR2 SASEGT. The CDR3 is 14 amino acids. V shed 2 bases and J 6 bases; nucleotides not matched to a gene: 7. The chain's CDR3 is CASSELVPGGEQYF. DNA of the CDR3: TGTGCCAGCAGTGAATTGGTTCCGGGAGGCGAGCAGTACTTC.